These T cell receptor beta chains were read from a single sample in a study of a mutant IDH1 vaccine in newly diagnosed glioma. Their cognate antigens are unknown. Repertoires were generated with immunoSEQ multiplex PCR, while TCRdb's copy carries only in-frame clones and drops some. The sample consists of about 48,000 clones, 70% to 85% of them appearing once. Sequences were derived from PBMCs, sampled from a glioma patient whose treatment included an IDH1 peptide vaccine. These receptors were collected from a man aged 40-49 years with glioma. CDR3s include the opening cysteine and the closing phenylalanine or tryptophan. The order of the fields is clone size, D gene, J gene, V gene, CDR3 protein, CDR3 DNA. D genes are given only for firm matches. The size entry is marked missing in some rows and otherwise reads once, few, many or a size class.

NA,NA,TRBJ2-7,TRBV7-9,CASSPRGEQYF,TGTGCCAGCAGCCCGCGGGGCGAGCAGTACTTC
few,NA,TRBJ2-7,TRBV2,CASAVGRYEQYF,TGTGCCAGTGCGGTCGGGCGCTACGAGCAGTACTTC
NA,TRBD1,TRBJ1-6,TRBV7-9,CASSVTGGGSPLHF,TGTGCCAGCAGCGTGACAGGGGGCGGTTCACCCCTCCACTTT
NA,NA,TRBJ1-3,TRBV29-1,CSVAGGGGNTIYF,TGCAGCGTTGCGGGAGGAGGCGGAAACACCATATATTTT
once,NA,TRBJ2-5,TRBV18,CASSLNRETQYF,TGTGCCAGCTCACTGAACAGAGAGACCCAGTACTTC
NA,NA,TRBJ1-4,TRBV7-2,CASSLAGLGEKLFF,TGTGCCAGCAGCTTAGCAGGACTCGGAGAAAAACTGTTTTTT
NA,NA,TRBJ1-2,TRBV4-3,CASSQSVGEPSGYTF,TGCGCCAGCAGCCAATCGGTAGGGGAACCGTCTGGCTACACCTTC
NA,TRBD1,TRBJ1-5,TRBV19,CASSDRGIWNQPQHF,TGTGCCAGTAGTGACAGGGGGATTTGGAATCAGCCCCAGCATTTT
NA,NA,TRBJ1-3,TRBV30,CARGVRNTIYF,TGTGCAAGGGGGGTTCGGAACACCATATATTTT
NA,NA,TRBJ2-5,TRBV10-3,CAIREEGGGTQYF,TGTGCCATCAGGGAGGAGGGAGGTGGGACCCAGTACTTC
few,NA,TRBJ1-1,TRBV11-3,CASSLDGRGGNTEAFF,TGTGCCAGCAGCTTAGACGGGAGAGGTGGGAACACTGAAGCTTTCTTT
NA,NA,TRBJ2-7,TRBV5-6,CASSLYHEQYF,TGTGCCAGCAGCTTGTACCACGAGCAGTACTTC
NA,NA,TRBJ2-5,TRBV6-1,CASSPRLIGEETQYF,TGTGCCAGCAGTCCCCGTCTTATCGGGGAAGAGACCCAGTACTTC
NA,NA,TRBJ1-2,TRBV15,CATSSGGQLLHGYTF,TGTGCCACCAGCAGTGGAGGACAGTTACTCCATGGCTACACCTTC
few,NA,TRBJ1-1,TRBV9,CASSPHIGRNTEAFF,TGTGCCAGCAGCCCCCACATAGGGAGGAACACTGAAGCTTTCTTT
NA,NA,TRBJ2-2,TRBV19,CASSKQGHTGELFF,TGTGCCAGTAGTAAACAGGGCCACACCGGGGAGCTGTTTTTT
NA,TRBD1,TRBJ2-7,TRBV19,CASSRDRIPYEQYF,TGTGCCAGTAGTAGGGACAGGATCCCCTACGAGCAGTACTTC
NA,TRBD2,TRBJ2-7,TRBV19,CASSPGLAGSTYEQYF,TGTGCCAGTAGCCCCGGGCTAGCGGGGTCTACCTACGAGCAGTACTTC
NA,TRBD1,TRBJ1-2,TRBV6-5,CASSWDRNYGYTF,TGTGCCAGCAGTTGGGACAGGAACTATGGCTACACCTTC
NA,NA,TRBJ1-1,TRBV29-1,CSVEWGGGRLTEAFF,TGCAGCGTTGAATGGGGAGGGGGGCGACTCACTGAAGCTTTCTTT
NA,TRBD2,TRBJ2-5,TRBV2,CASSEALRGGQETQYF,TGTGCCAGCAGTGAAGCGCTTCGGGGGGGCCAAGAGACCCAGTACTTC
once,TRBD1,TRBJ1-5,TRBV18,CASSPTRDRVGQPQHF,TGTGCCAGCTCACCTACTAGGGACAGGGTTGGACAGCCCCAGCATTTT
NA,NA,TRBJ2-1,TRBV11-3,CASSLWDSEENEQFF,TGTGCCAGCAGCCTATGGGACTCTGAAGAGAATGAGCAGTTCTTC
NA,TRBD1,TRBJ1-3,TRBV6-5,CASSGQGRNTIYF,TGTGCCAGCAGTGGACAGGGAAGGAACACCATATATTTT
NA,NA,TRBJ2-5,TRBV5-5,CASSLIGGNDQETQYF,TGTGCCAGCAGCCTCATTGGGGGTAATGACCAAGAGACCCAGTACTTC
few,TRBD1,TRBJ1-3,TRBV19,CASCSPYRGCGNTIYF,TGTGCCAGTTGCTCCCCTTACAGGGGATGTGGAAACACCATATATTTT
NA,NA,TRBJ1-6,TRBV9,CASSVAGTTRRNSPLHF,TGTGCCAGCAGCGTAGCCGGGACCACCAGGCGTAATTCACCCCTCCACTTT
NA,NA,TRBJ1-1,TRBV7-9,CASRKREAVEAFF,TGTGCCAGCAGAAAAAGGGAGGCAGTAGAAGCTTTCTTT
NA,NA,TRBJ2-2,TRBV5-4,CASSPTRNTGELFF,TGTGCCAGCAGCCCGACCCGGAACACCGGGGAGCTGTTTTTT
few,NA,TRBJ1-1,TRBV18,CASSHTQDGNTEAFF,TGTGCCAGCTCACACACACAGGACGGCAACACTGAAGCTTTCTTT
NA,TRBD1,TRBJ1-1,TRBV27,CASSPRQGRRTEAFF,TGTGCCAGCAGTCCGAGACAGGGGAGGCGAACTGAAGCTTTCTTT
NA,NA,TRBJ2-5,TRBV4-2,CASSQEARQEQTQYF,TGTGCCAGCAGCCAAGAGGCCAGGCAGGAACAGACCCAGTACTTC
NA,TRBD2,TRBJ2-5,TRBV18,CASLRGGLAETQYF,TGTGCCAGCCTGCGGGGGGGCCTCGCAGAGACCCAGTACTTC
NA,TRBD2,TRBJ2-7,TRBV6-5,CASSYRAGGPYEQYF,TGTGCCAGCAGTTACAGAGCGGGGGGGCCCTACGAGCAGTACTTC
NA,NA,TRBJ1-2,TRBV2,CASSEVAGPGDYGYTF,TGTGCCAGCAGTGAAGTTGCAGGGCCAGGGGACTATGGCTACACCTTC
once,NA,TRBJ1-1,TRBV25-1,CASSVGGNTEAFF,TGTGCCAGCTCCGTGGGAGGGAACACTGAAGCTTTCTTT
NA,NA,TRBJ2-2,TRBV6-5,CASSYSRGQNTGELFF,TGTGCCAGCAGTTACTCGCGGGGACAGAACACCGGGGAGCTGTTTTTT
NA,TRBD1,TRBJ1-4,TRBV5-6,CASSLKGAREKLFF,TGTGCCAGCAGCTTAAAGGGGGCGCGGGAAAAACTGTTTTTT
NA,NA,TRBJ1-1,TRBV2,CASRAGAWNTEAFF,TGTGCCAGCAGAGCAGGGGCCTGGAACACTGAAGCTTTCTTT
NA,NA,TRBJ1-2,TRBV5-6,CASSLEPGVYGYTF,TGTGCCAGCAGCTTGGAACCAGGTGTCTATGGCTACACCTTC
NA,NA,TRBJ1-6,TRBV19,CASMDSSYNSPLHF,TGTGCCAGTATGGATAGCTCCTATAATTCACCCCTCCACTTT
NA,TRBD2,TRBJ2-1,TRBV4-2,CASSQGLTSGPRSNEQFF,TGTGCCAGCAGCCAAGGCCTGACTAGCGGGCCCCGGTCCAATGAGCAGTTCTTC
NA,TRBD1,TRBJ1-2,TRBV5-4,CASSLDRGSNYGYTF,TGTGCCAGCAGCCTTGACAGGGGTTCTAACTATGGCTACACCTTC
NA,NA,TRBJ2-7,TRBV7-9,CASSFQAGYEQYF,TGTGCCAGCAGCTTTCAGGCCGGGTACGAGCAGTACTTC
NA,NA,TRBJ1-4,TRBV7-2,CASSFLGHSNEKLFF,TGTGCCAGCAGCTTTCTTGGGCATTCAAATGAAAAACTGTTTTTT
NA,TRBD2,TRBJ2-7,TRBV27,CASTLPRTGRVPLHYEQYF,TGTGCCAGCACGCTACCTCGGACTGGGAGGGTGCCCCTCCACTACGAGCAGTACTTC
NA,NA,TRBJ2-6,TRBV5-1,CASREGLTSGANVLTF,TGCGCCAGCAGGGAGGGGCTAACCTCTGGGGCCAACGTCCTGACTTTC
NA,TRBD1,TRBJ2-5,TRBV14,CASSPGGAGETQYF,TGTGCCAGCAGCCCAGGGGGCGCGGGAGAGACCCAGTACTTC
NA,TRBD1,TRBJ2-7,TRBV19,CATAEQGAVNEQYF,TGTGCCACCGCGGAGCAGGGGGCGGTCAACGAGCAGTACTTC
NA,NA,TRBJ2-5,TRBV20-1,CSARGGETQYF,TGCAGTGCTAGAGGCGGAGAGACCCAGTACTTC
few,NA,TRBJ1-6,TRBV2,CASSVIQGSSPLHF,TGTGCCAGCAGTGTAATTCAGGGGTCGTCACCCCTCCACTTT
NA,NA,TRBJ1-2,TRBV5-6,CASSRTHYGYTF,TGTGCCAGCAGCCGGACCCACTATGGCTACACCTTC
NA,NA,TRBJ1-1,TRBV5-5,CASSLAGVTEAFF,TGTGCCAGCAGCTTGGCCGGGGTGACTGAAGCTTTCTTT
NA,NA,TRBJ1-1,TRBV27,CASSLGPGRNTEAFF,TGTGCCAGCAGTTTAGGGCCAGGGAGAAACACTGAAGCTTTCTTT
NA,NA,TRBJ2-7,TRBV15,CATSRDAGFYEQYF,TGTGCCACCAGCAGAGACGCGGGGTTCTACGAGCAGTACTTC